This entry features one TCR beta chain sequence. Its antigen is as yet unknown. Vbeta (60) and Jbeta (13) primers were used in the PCR. Measured with immunoSEQ multiplex PCR; TCRdb has only the in-frame clones, and not every one. The sample includes roughly 100,000 clones, 75% to 85% of them seen just once. Germline V gene lookup returns CDR1 SGHTA and CDR2 FQGTGA. The germline V and J ends were trimmed by 6 bases and 0 bases, with 21 bases remaining between them. This CDR3 is built from 19 residues. This entry belongs to a study of cytomegalovirus exposure and HLA in healthy donors. In the study overall: Findings of an earlier analysis included 117 million unique TCR beta sequences from roughly 200 million T cells. Among 398 genotyped donors, roughly 81% fell in the Caucasian-associated ancestry cluster.

Whole-study findings and limits: Most of the TCR beta V segments (in an earlier analysis) were productive either about 90% or about 30% of the time. Available immune exposure information was restricted to CMV serostatus only.

The J gene is TRBJ2-6, the V gene TRBV7-3; D possibly corresponds to TRBD1 (6 bases). The source is a man between 18 and 29 years old in good health and CMV-seronegative. The material sequenced was PBMCs. The CDR3 DNA reads TGTGCCAGCAGTTATTATAGGTGGCAGGGGACCTCTGGGGCCAACGTCCTGACTTTC. This encodes CASSYYRWQGTSGANVLTF.